Shown below are 20 T cell receptor beta chains from a single sample sequenced in a study of human T cells and chemical hapten exposure. TCRdb re-analysed the RACE reads in MiXCR, keeping a single row per CDR3 protein. The profile shows 350,000 to 400,000 distinct CDR3 sequences, roughly 6.3% of them singletons. The time point was: patch test 2, 6 weeks after DPC sensitization. The treatment was: therapeutic diphenylcyclopropenone sensitization with weekly scalp DPC. This sample comprised whole blood, obtained in connection with sensitization to the hapten diphenylcyclopropenone (DPC). Source of these receptors: a woman between 18 and 29 years old with alopecia areata. Some clones in this sample may be carry-over from other donors' samples.

This clonotype occurred many times. The genes are TRBV6-2 or TRBV6-3 and TRBJ2-5; D might be TRBD2 (5 bases). Per germline, CDR1 MNHEY and CDR2 SVGEGT. The CDR3 length is 14 residues. Trimming removed 2 bases at V and 2 bases at J, with 9 bases between. CDR3 amino acids: CASSYRTLQETQYF. CDR3 DNA sequence: TGTGCCAGCAGTTACCGGACTTTACAAGAGACCCAGTACTTC.

Ten or more counts support this clonotype. The rearrangement joins TRBV5-5 to TRBJ2-7; possible D gene TRBD1, 6 bases. V was clipped by 3 bases and J by 0 bases, with 10 bases between them. This CDR3 region has 14 residues. Looked up from germline, CDR1 is SGHKS and CDR2 is YYEKEE (reference sequence). The CDR3 is CASSWGPGSYEQYF. The CDR3 coding sequence is TGTGCCAGCAGCTGGGGGCCTGGCTCCTACGAGCAGTACTTC.

The chain is built from TRBV12-3 or TRBV12-4 and TRBJ1-4, with TRBD1 as a possible D gene (5 bases). This CDR3 spans 14 amino acids. Deletions cut 4 bases from V and 8 bases from J, with 14 bases between. DNA of the CDR3: TGTGCCAGCAGTTACCGGGACGAGGACGAAAAACTGTTTTTT. The encoded protein is CASSYRDEDEKLFF.

This clonotype showed up many times. The chain links TRBV4-3 to TRBJ1-1; 7 bases line up with TRBD1. With 0 bases clipped from V and 0 bases from J, the junction kept 4 bases outside the gene matches. Germline V gene lookup returns CDR1 LGHNA and CDR2 YSLEER. The CDR3 length is 16 residues. DNA of the CDR3: TGCGCCAGCAGCCAAGAGAGAACAGGGGTGAACACTGAAGCTTTCTTT. It encodes CASSQERTGVNTEAFF.

This sequence joins TRBV6-5 and TRBJ2-2; 8 bases fit TRBD2. The germline V gene has CDR1 MNHEY and CDR2 SVGAGI. This CDR3 region has 15 residues. The V segment lost 8 bases and the J segment 1 base; nucleotides outside the gene matches: 6. CDR3 in amino acids: CASGRTSWNTGELFF. The CDR3 DNA follows: TGTGCCAGCGGGAGGACTAGCTGGAACACCGGGGAGCTGTTTTTT.

This clonotype has ten or more counts. The chain carries TRBV20-1 and TRBJ1-2, with 7 nucleotides matching TRBD1. Germline V gene lookup returns CDR1 DFQATT and CDR2 SNEGSKA (reference sequence). V trimming: 6 bases; J trimming: 6 bases; junction bases outside the gene matches: 10. The CDR3 totals 13 residues. The CDR3 is CSAKTGTVNGYTF. The CDR3 DNA sequence: TGCAGTGCGAAAACTGGGACAGTCAATGGCTACACCTTC.

At least ten counts were recorded for this clonotype. The J gene is TRBJ1-4, the V gene TRBV5-1, with TRBD1 matching 7 bases. This CDR3 has 16 amino acids. Germline CDR1 SGHRS, CDR2 YFSETQ. The V and J ends lost 4 bases and 6 bases, in that order; junction bases with no gene match: 12. The DNA for the CDR3 is TGCGCCAGCAGCGGGGGCCTAGACAGGGCGGATGAAAAACTGTTTTTT. This translates into CASSGGLDRADEKLFF. The entire variable domain, with the rest obtained from reference TRBV5-1 and TRBJ1-4, is as follows: KAGVTQTPRYLIKTRGQQVTLSCSPISGHRSVSWYQQTPGQGLQFLFEYFSETQRNKGNFPGRFSGRQFSNSRSEMNVSTLELGDSALYLCASSGGLDRADEKLFFGSGTQLSVL.

Details on this clonotype: A much larger clone differs by one base, so this may be a read error. The J gene is TRBJ2-3, the V gene TRBV29-1; D possibly matches TRBD1 or TRBD2 (5 bases each). Per germline, CDR1 SQVTM and CDR2 ANQGSEA. CDR3 length equals 13 residues. The chain's CDR3 is CSAPGPSTDKQYF. The CDR3 DNA reads TGCAGCGCCCCGGGGCCTAGCACAGATAAGCAGTATTTT.

This clonotype was seen at least ten times. The chain is built from TRBV27 and TRBJ1-2; TRBD1 is a possible D gene (5 bases). V was shortened by 8 bases and J by 1 base, with 11 bases between the two germline ends. The CDR3 consists of 13 residues. Germline lookup yields CDR1 MNHEY and CDR2 SMNVEV (reference sequence). DNA of the CDR3: TGTGCCAGCCGCAGCAGGGTTAACTATGGCTACACCTTC. This gives the protein CASRSRVNYGYTF.

This clonotype was observed a handful of times. The chain combines TRBV10-3 with TRBJ1-5; 9 positions agree with TRBD1. In germline, CDR1 is ENHRY, CDR2 SYGVKD. J was trimmed by 5 bases and V by 6 bases; bases with no gene match: 8. CDR3 length: 15 residues. The CDR3 bases are TGTGCCATCAGGCAAGGGACAGGGAAGGATCAGCCCCAGCATTTT. It yields the protein CAIRQGTGKDQPQHF.

This chain joins TRBV12-3 or TRBV12-4 and TRBJ1-3; D is unresolved. The CDR3 consists of 15 residues. Trimming pared 3 bases from V and 0 bases from J, leaving 9 bases between. The CDR3 DNA is TGTGCCAGCAGTTTTTCCAGGAGCTCTGGAAACACCATATATTTT. It codes for CASSFSRSSGNTIYF.

In this sample, this clonotype turned up a few times. V gene TRBV7-9 combines with J gene TRBJ2-2; TRBD1 aligns across 10 bases. The germline CDR1 and CDR2 sequences are SEHNR and FQNEAQ (reference sequence). V was pared by 4 bases and J by 6 bases, with 8 bases of the junction left unmatched. This CDR3 region has 16 residues. The CDR3 loop is CASSSSGQGVAGELFF. CDR3 DNA: TGTGCCAGCAGCTCATCAGGACAGGGGGTGGCCGGGGAGCTGTTTTTT.

The table lists this clonotype with many counts. The genes are TRBV12-3 or TRBV12-4 and TRBJ2-3; 8 bases are a match to TRBD2. This CDR3 contains 16 residues. V lost 3 bases to trimming and J lost 0 bases; unmatched junction nucleotides: 5. CDR3 nucleotides: TGTGCCAGCAGTTTGGATATAGCGGGGAGCACAGATACGCAGTATTTT. Its protein is CASSLDIAGSTDTQYF.

Many counts were recorded for this clonotype. The gene calls are TRBV7-9 and TRBJ1-4; tentative D call: TRBD1 (6 bases). The CDR3 has 13 residues. Deletions cut 5 bases from V and 8 bases from J, with 12 bases between. Germline V gene data show CDR1 as SEHNR and CDR2 as FQNEAQ (reference sequence). CDR3 region: CASSMTGGEKLFF. CDR3 bases: TGTGCCAGCAGCATGACGGGGGGCGAAAAACTGTTTTTT.

This clonotype was recorded at least ten times. This rearrangement joins TRBV27 to TRBJ2-3; D unclear. V lost 6 bases to trimming and J lost 4 bases, with 5 bases between them. The CDR3 is 11 residues long. From germline, CDR1 is MNHEY and CDR2 SMNVEV (reference sequence). The CDR3 sequence is CASRGPDTQYF. For the CDR3, the DNA is TGTGCCAGCAGAGGGCCAGATACGCAGTATTTT.

This clonotype was found a few times. The CDR3 loop reads CASSSTEQVSSTDTQYF. The CDR3 DNA is TGTGCCAGCAGCTCAACCGAACAGGTCTCGAGCACAGATACGCAGTATTTT. The rearrangement joins TRBV7-9 to TRBJ2-3, with a tentative D call TRBD1 (5 bases). V was clipped by 4 bases and J by 0 bases, with 17 bases between them. The CDR3 totals 17 residues. Germline V gives CDR1 SEHNR, CDR2 FQNEAQ (reference sequence).

J is TRBJ2-3 and V is TRBV6-5, with a tentative D call TRBD1 (6 bases). The V gene lost 6 bases and the J gene lost 10 bases, with 23 bases spanning the gap. The V gene's germline CDR1 is MNHEY and CDR2 SVGAGI. The CDR3 runs 15 residues. The CDR3, as DNA: TGTGCCAGCAGGGGAGCCGGGACACTGCTGGGTGCGCAGTATTTT. It specifies CASRGAGTLLGAQYF.

This chain links TRBV20-1 with TRBJ2-7, with 9 bases matching TRBD1. The CDR3 runs to 13 residues. After removal of 5 bases from V and 5 bases from J, the junction contained 7 bases not matched to a gene. Germline CDR1 and CDR2: DFQATT and SNEGSKA (reference sequence). CDR3 sequence (DNA): TGCAGTGCTGCCGGGACAGGGCATCACGAGCAGTACTTC. Translation: CSAAGTGHHEQYF.

The chain recombines TRBV2 with TRBJ2-7, with 11 bases matching TRBD1. The V segment lost 7 bases and the J segment 4 bases; nucleotides outside the gene matches: 6. Germline values: CDR1 SNHLY, CDR2 FYNNEI. The CDR3 length is 14 residues. The CDR3 is CASNTDRGRYEQYF. The CDR3 DNA is TGTGCCAGCAATACGGACAGGGGGCGATACGAGCAGTACTTC.

This clonotype was observed at least ten times. The chain employs TRBV11-3 and TRBJ2-1; TRBD2 aligns across 11 bases. There are 16 residues in the CDR3. The V and J ends lost 4 bases and 6 bases, in that order; junction bases with no gene match: 8. CDR1 is SGHNT and CDR2 is YENEEA in the germline V gene. CDR3 residues: CASSSRASGGRNEQFF. The DNA for the CDR3 is TGTGCCAGCAGCTCAAGGGCTAGCGGGGGGCGCAATGAGCAGTTCTTC. Based on the CDR3 plus reference TRBV11-3 and TRBJ2-1, the full variable domain is EAGVVQSPRYKIIEKKQPVAFWCNPISGHNTLYWYLQNLGQGPELLIRYENEEAVDDSQLPKDRFSAERLKGVDSTLKIQPAELGDSAVYLCASSSRASGGRNEQFFGPGTRLTVL.